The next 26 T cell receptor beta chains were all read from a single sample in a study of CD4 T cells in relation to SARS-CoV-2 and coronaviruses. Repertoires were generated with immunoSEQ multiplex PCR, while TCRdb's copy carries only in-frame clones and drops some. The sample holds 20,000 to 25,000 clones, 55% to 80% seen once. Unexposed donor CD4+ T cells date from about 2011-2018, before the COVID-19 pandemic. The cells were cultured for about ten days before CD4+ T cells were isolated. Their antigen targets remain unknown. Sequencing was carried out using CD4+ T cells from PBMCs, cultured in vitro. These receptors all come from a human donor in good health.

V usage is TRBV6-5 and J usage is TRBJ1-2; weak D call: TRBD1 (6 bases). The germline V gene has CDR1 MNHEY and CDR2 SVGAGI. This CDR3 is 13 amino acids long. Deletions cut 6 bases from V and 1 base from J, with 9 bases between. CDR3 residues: CASRRQDNYGYTF. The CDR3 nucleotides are TGTGCCAGCAGAAGACAGGATAACTATGGCTACACCTTC.

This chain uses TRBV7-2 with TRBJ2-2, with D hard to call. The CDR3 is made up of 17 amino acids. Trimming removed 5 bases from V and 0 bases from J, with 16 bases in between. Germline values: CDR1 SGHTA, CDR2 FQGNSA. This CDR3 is CASSLGIRVTNTGELFF. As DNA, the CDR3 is TGTGCCAGCAGCCTAGGTATTAGGGTGACGAACACCGGGGAGCTGTTTTTT.

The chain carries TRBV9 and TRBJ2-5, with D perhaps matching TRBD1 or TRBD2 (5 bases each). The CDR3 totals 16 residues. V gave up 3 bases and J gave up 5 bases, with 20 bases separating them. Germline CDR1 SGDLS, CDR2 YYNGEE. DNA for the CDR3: TGTGCCAGCAGCGGGGACCCTATGGGGTGGTGGGAGACCCAGTACTTC. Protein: CASSGDPMGWWETQYF.

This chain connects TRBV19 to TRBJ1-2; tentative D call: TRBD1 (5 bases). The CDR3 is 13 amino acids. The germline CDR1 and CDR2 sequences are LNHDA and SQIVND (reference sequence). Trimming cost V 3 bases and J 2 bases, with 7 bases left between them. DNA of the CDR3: TGTGCCAGTAGTATTAACAGGAACTATGGCTACACCTTC. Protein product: CASSINRNYGYTF.

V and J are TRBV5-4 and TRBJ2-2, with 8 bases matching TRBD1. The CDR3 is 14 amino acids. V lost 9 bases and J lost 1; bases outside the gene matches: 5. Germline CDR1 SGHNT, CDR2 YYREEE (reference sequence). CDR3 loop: CATAGTGNTGELFF. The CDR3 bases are TGTGCCACCGCAGGGACAGGGAACACCGGGGAGCTGTTTTTT.

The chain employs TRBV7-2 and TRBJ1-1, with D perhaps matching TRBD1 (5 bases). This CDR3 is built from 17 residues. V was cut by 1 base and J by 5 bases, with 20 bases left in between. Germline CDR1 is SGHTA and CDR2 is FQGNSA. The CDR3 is CASSLVGPGPAKTEAFF. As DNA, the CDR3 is TGTGCCAGCAGCTTAGTGGGACCGGGCCCTGCTAAAACTGAAGCTTTCTTT.

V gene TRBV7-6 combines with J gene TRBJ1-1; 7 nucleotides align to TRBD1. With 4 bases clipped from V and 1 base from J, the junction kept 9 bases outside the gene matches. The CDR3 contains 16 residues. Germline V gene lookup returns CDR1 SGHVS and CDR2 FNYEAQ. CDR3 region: CASSYGPTGSNTEAFF. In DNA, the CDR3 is TGTGCCAGCAGCTACGGACCGACAGGGTCGAACACTGAAGCTTTCTTT.

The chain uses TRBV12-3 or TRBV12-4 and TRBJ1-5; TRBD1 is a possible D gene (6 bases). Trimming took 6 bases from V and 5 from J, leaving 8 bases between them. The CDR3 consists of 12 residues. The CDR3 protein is CASRNRDQPQHF. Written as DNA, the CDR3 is TGTGCCAGCAGGAACAGGGATCAGCCCCAGCATTTT.

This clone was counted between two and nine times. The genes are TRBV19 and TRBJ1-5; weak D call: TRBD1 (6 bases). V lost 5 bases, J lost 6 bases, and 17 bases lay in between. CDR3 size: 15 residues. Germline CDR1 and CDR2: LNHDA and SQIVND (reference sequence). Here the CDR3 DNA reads TGTGCCAGTAGTTCCCGGGACACAGGCGCTCAGCCCCAGCATTTT. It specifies CASSSRDTGAQPQHF.

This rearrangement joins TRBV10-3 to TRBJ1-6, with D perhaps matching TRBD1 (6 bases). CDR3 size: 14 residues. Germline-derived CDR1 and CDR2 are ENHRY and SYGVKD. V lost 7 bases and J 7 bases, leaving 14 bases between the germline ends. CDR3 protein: CAINRDPENSPLHF. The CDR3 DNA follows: TGTGCCATCAACAGGGACCCAGAAAATTCACCCCTCCACTTT.

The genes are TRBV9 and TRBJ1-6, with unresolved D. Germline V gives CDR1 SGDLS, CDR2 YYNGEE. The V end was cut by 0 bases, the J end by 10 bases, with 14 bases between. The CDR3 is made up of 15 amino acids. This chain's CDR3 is CASSVGVSPESPLHF. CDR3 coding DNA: TGTGCCAGCAGCGTAGGTGTCAGTCCAGAGTCACCCCTCCACTTT.

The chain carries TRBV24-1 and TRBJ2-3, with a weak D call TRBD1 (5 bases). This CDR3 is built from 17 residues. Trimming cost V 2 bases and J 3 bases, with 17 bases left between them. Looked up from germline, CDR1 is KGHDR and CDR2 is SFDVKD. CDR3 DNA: TGTGCCACCAGTGATTCTACCTCCCAGGGTGGGACAGATACGCAGTATTTT. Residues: CATSDSTSQGGTDTQYF.

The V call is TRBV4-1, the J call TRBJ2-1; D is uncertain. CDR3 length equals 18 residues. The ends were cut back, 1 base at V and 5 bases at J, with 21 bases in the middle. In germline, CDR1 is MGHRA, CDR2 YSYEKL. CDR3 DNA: TGCGCCAGCAGCCAAGCTCGCAGTCGGCGAGTGATGGACAATGAGCAGTTCTTC. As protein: CASSQARSRRVMDNEQFF.

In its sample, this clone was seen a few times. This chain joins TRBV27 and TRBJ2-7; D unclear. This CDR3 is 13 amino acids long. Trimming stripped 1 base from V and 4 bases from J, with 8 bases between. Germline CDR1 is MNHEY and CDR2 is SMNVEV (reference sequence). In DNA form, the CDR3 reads TGTGCCAGCAGTTTATACGTAGGTTACGAGCAGTACTTC. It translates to CASSLYVGYEQYF.

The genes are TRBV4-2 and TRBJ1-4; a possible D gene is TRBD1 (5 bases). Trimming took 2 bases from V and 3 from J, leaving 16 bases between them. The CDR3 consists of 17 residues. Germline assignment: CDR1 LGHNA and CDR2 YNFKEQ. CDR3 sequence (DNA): TGTGCCAGCAGCCAAATCGGCGGGGCCGCGGCTAATGAAAAACTGTTTTTT. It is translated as CASSQIGGAAANEKLFF.

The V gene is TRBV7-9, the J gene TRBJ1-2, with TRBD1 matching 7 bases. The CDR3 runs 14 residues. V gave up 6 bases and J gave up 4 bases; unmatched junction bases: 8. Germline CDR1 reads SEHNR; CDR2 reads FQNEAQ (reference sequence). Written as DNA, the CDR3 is TGTGCCAGCAGTCTCGACAGGGCTGTCTATGGCTACACCTTC. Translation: CASSLDRAVYGYTF.

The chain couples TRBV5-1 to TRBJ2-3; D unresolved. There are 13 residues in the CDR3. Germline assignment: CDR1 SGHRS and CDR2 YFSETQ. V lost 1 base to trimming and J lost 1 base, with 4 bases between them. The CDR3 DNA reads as TGCGCCAGCAGCTTGTGGGGCACAGATACGCAGTATTTT. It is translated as CASSLWGTDTQYF. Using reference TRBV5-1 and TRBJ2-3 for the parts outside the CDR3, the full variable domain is KAGVTQTPRYLIKTRGQQVTLSCSPISGHRSVSWYQQTPGQGLQFLFEYFSETQRNKGNFPGRFSGRQFSNSRSEMNVSTLELGDSALYLCASSLWGTDTQYFGPGTRLTVL.

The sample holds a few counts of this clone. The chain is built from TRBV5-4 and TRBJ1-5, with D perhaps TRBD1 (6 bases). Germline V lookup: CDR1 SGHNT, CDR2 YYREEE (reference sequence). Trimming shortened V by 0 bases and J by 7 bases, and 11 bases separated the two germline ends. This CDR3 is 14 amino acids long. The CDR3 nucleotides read TGTGCCAGCAGCTTGGCAGGGGCCCAACAGCCCCAGCATTTT. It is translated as CASSLAGAQQPQHF.

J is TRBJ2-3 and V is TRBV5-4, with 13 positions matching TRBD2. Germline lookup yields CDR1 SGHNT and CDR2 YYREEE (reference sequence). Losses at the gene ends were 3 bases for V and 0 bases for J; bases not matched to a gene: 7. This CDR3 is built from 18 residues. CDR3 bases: TGTGCCAGCAGCTCCGGACTAGCGGGGGTGTTGAGCACAGATACGCAGTATTTT. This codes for CASSSGLAGVLSTDTQYF.

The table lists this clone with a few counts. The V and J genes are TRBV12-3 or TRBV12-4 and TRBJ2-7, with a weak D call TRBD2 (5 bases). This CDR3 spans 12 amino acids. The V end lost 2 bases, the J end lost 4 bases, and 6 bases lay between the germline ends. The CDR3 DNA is TGTGCCAGCAGTTTACGGGGTTACGAGCAGTACTTC. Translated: CASSLRGYEQYF.

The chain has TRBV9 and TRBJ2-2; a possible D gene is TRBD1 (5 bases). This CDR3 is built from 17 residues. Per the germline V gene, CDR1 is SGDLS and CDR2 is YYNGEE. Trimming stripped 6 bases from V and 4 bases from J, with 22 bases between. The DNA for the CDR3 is TGTGCCAGCAAGGCGCAGGGCGGCTTATCGGGCACCGGGGAGCTGTTTTTT. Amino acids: CASKAQGGLSGTGELFF.

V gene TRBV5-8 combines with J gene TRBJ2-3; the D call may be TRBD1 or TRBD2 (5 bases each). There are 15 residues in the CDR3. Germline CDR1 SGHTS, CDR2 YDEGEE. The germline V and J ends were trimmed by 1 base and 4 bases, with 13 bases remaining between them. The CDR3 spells CASSLWGSWADTQYF. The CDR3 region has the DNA TGTGCCAGCAGCTTGTGGGGGAGCTGGGCAGATACGCAGTATTTT.

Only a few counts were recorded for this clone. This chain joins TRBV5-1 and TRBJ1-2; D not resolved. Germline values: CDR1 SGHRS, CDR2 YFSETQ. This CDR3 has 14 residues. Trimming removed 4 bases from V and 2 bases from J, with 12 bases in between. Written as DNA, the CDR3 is TGCGCCAGCAGCACGGACGGATACAACTATGGCTACACCTTC. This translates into CASSTDGYNYGYTF. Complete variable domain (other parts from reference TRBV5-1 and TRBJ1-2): KAGVTQTPRYLIKTRGQQVTLSCSPISGHRSVSWYQQTPGQGLQFLFEYFSETQRNKGNFPGRFSGRQFSNSRSEMNVSTLELGDSALYLCASSTDGYNYGYTFGSGTRLTVV.

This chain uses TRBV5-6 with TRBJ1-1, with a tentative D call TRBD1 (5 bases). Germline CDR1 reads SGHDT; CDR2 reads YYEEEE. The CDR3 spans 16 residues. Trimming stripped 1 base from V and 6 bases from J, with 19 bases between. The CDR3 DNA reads TGTGCCAGCAGCTTGATCCCCGCGACAGCGCGTTCTGAAGCTTTCTTT. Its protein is CASSLIPATARSEAFF.

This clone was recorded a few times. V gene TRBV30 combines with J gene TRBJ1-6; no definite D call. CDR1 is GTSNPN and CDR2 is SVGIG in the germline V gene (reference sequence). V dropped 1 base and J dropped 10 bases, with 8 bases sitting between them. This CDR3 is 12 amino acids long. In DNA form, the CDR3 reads TGTGCCTGGAGTGGGGTACGGTCACCCCTCCACTTT. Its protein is CAWSGVRSPLHF.

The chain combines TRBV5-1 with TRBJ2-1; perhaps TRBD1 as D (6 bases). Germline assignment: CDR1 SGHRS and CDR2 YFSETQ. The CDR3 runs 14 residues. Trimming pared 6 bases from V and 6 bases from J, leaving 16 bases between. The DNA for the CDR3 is TGCGCCAGCAATTCGGACAGAGGGGTCAATGAGCAGTTCTTC. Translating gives CASNSDRGVNEQFF.